These 14 T cell receptor beta chains were all obtained from the same sample, sequenced in a study of blood T cell repertoires in COVID-19 (dated by TCRdb to the early 2020s). Library preparation used the immunoSEQ multiplex PCR assay. TCRdb's version of the immuneACCESS table is confined to in-frame rearrangements and falls short of the full clone set. An unresolved V gene accounts for under half of the shortfall where checked; the remainder is of unknown origin. Recorded for this sample are roughly 290,000 clones; about four fifths of them occurred a single time. Approximately 14% of the sample lies in the top ten. Sequencing input: peripheral blood. The receptor source for this set is a person aged 65-85 years with COVID-19, enrolled during active disease.

V is TRBV19 and J is TRBJ1-5; 8 bases are a match to TRBD1. CDR1 LNHDA and CDR2 SQIVND come from the germline V gene (reference sequence). V was clipped by 8 bases and J by 0 bases; unmatched bases: 9. This CDR3 has 16 amino acids. CDR3 sequence: CASLSETGDSNQPQHF. In DNA form, the CDR3 reads TGTGCCAGTCTGTCCGAGACAGGGGATAGCAATCAGCCCCAGCATTTT. Full variable domain (missing parts from reference TRBV19 and TRBJ1-5): DGGITQSPKYLFRKEGQNVTLSCEQNLNHDAMYWYRQDPGQGLRLIYYSQIVNDFQKGDIAEGYSVSREKKESFPLTVTSAQKNPTAFYLCASLSETGDSNQPQHFGDGTRLSIL.

The chain joins TRBV5-6 to TRBJ1-4; no reliable D call. Germline CDR1 reads SGHDT; CDR2 reads YYEEEE. Trimming took 2 bases from V and 3 from J, leaving 11 bases between them. This CDR3 is built from 15 residues. The CDR3 DNA is TGTGCCAGCAGCTTTGGGCCAACCCCTAATGAAAAACTGTTTTTT. Protein product: CASSFGPTPNEKLFF.

The chain links TRBV6-2 or TRBV6-3 to TRBJ1-4, with 12 bases lining up with TRBD1. CDR1 is MNHEY and CDR2 is SVGEGT in the germline V gene. Losses at the gene ends were 0 bases for V and 8 bases for J; bases not matched to a gene: 4. This CDR3 is built from 16 residues. CDR3: CASSYSRDRGHEKLFF. The CDR3 bases are TGTGCCAGCAGTTACTCCCGGGACAGGGGGCACGAAAAACTGTTTTTT.

V usage is TRBV2 and J usage is TRBJ1-3, with a tentative D call TRBD1 (6 bases). Between the trimmed V and J ends, which lost 7 bases and 0 bases, there was a span of 10 bases. Germline V gene lookup returns CDR1 SNHLY and CDR2 FYNNEI. This CDR3 spans 14 amino acids. The CDR3 coding sequence is TGTGCCAGCATTACAGGGAACTCTGGAAACACCATATATTTT. Residues: CASITGNSGNTIYF.

CDR3: CASSYSSGRVREQYF. Here the CDR3 DNA reads TGTGCCAGCAGTTACTCTTCCGGGAGGGTAAGGGAGCAGTACTTC. The gene calls are TRBV6-6 and TRBJ2-7; 8 nucleotides agree with TRBD2. Germline V lookup: CDR1 MNHNY, CDR2 SVGAGI (reference sequence). V was clipped by 0 bases and J by 7 bases; unmatched bases: 8. The CDR3 sequence is 15 residues long.

The chain couples TRBV5-1 to TRBJ2-1; TRBD2 agrees at 8 bases. From germline, CDR1 is SGHRS and CDR2 YFSETQ. The CDR3 loop spans 18 amino acids. J gave up 0 bases and V 0 bases, and 8 bases lay outside the gene matches. DNA for the CDR3: TGCGCCAGCAGCTTGGTTCCTAGCGGGTTTGCCTCCTACAATGAGCAGTTCTTC. Translated, it gives CASSLVPSGFASYNEQFF.

The genes are TRBV10-2 and TRBJ1-4; perhaps TRBD1 as D (6 bases). V lost 2 bases, J lost 3 bases, and 7 bases lay in between. From germline, CDR1 is WSHSY and CDR2 SAAADI. This CDR3 is built from 14 residues. CDR3 nucleotide sequence: TGCGCCAGCAGTGAGAGGGGGTCTAATGAAAAACTGTTTTTT. It specifies CASSERGSNEKLFF.

The chain carries TRBV2 and TRBJ2-1; TRBD2 matches 11 bases. CDR3 length: 16 residues. Germline values: CDR1 SNHLY, CDR2 FYNNEI. V shed 6 bases, J shed 5 bases, and the junction held 9 bases outside the gene matches. The CDR3 spells CASSELAGETNNEQFF. The CDR3 nucleotides are TGTGCCAGCAGCGAACTAGCGGGAGAAACAAACAATGAGCAGTTCTTC.

The genes are TRBV19 and TRBJ2-2; 10 nucleotides align to TRBD2. Germline V gene lookup returns CDR1 LNHDA and CDR2 SQIVND (reference sequence). The CDR3 runs 17 residues. With V trimmed by 5 bases and J by 7 bases, 13 bases remained unmatched. The CDR3 DNA reads as TGTGCCAGTAGTGAATGGACTAGCGGTGATGATGGCGGGGAGCTGTTTTTT. This encodes CASSEWTSGDDGGELFF.

This clone was detected only once. J is TRBJ1-2 and V is TRBV5-4, with D hard to call. The CDR3 contains 12 residues. CDR1 SGHNT and CDR2 YYREEE come from the germline V gene (reference sequence). The V gene lost 4 bases and the J gene lost 2 bases, with 6 bases spanning the gap. CDR3 loop: CASSRENYGYTF. The DNA of the CDR3 is TGTGCCAGCAGCCGCGAGAACTATGGCTACACCTTC.

The chain employs TRBV9 and TRBJ2-2; D is unresolved. V gave up 0 bases and J gave up 0 bases, with 9 bases separating them. Germline lookup yields CDR1 SGDLS and CDR2 YYNGEE. The CDR3 runs to 16 residues. The CDR3 sequence is CASSVGQISNTGELFF. CDR3 DNA: TGTGCCAGCAGCGTAGGTCAAATTTCGAACACCGGGGAGCTGTTTTTT.

The chain couples TRBV6-5 to TRBJ2-7; no definite D call. The CDR3 totals 11 residues. Trimming took off 7 bases at V and 6 bases at J, with 10 bases between the two ends. Germline V gives CDR1 MNHEY, CDR2 SVGAGI. CDR3 bases: TGTGCCAGCACCCCCTCCCGCGAGCAGTACTTC. Encoded protein: CASTPSREQYF.

The CDR3 DNA reads as TGTGCCAGCAGCCCCAATTCCGGGACAGGGTCCCACGAGCAGTACTTC. Protein: CASSPNSGTGSHEQYF. The genes are TRBV7-2 and TRBJ2-7, with TRBD1 matching over 9 bases. V shed 5 bases, J shed 5 bases, and the junction held 13 bases outside the gene matches. This CDR3 has 16 amino acids. Germline V lookup: CDR1 SGHTA, CDR2 FQGNSA.

The chain recombines TRBV7-3 with TRBJ1-2; D is unclear. The germline V gene encodes CDR1 SGHTA and CDR2 FQGTGA. Trimming took 1 base from V and 6 from J, leaving 9 bases between them. The CDR3 loop spans 13 amino acids. CDR3 DNA: TGTGCCAGCAGCTTAAGTCGGGAGGATGGCTACACCTTC. Translation gives CASSLSREDGYTF.